The clone carrying this T cell receptor (beta chain) is labeled as medium-sized. These data originate in a study of type 1 regulatory T cells. The wider study: T-allo10 is an in vitro-generated, Tr1-enriched CD4 T cell product specific for alloantigen.

This CDR3 is built from 11 residues. V was pared by 4 bases and J by 8 bases, with 8 bases between. The germline V gene encodes CDR1 SGHTA and CDR2 FQGNSA. In TCRdb, the reads were re-called with MiXCR into one record per CDR3 protein. The data contain 2,000 to 2,500 distinct CDR3 sequences, roughly 7% of them singletons. This sequence originates from a human donor in good health. Input material: CD4+ T cells, either the whole sample or a sorted fraction (not recorded which). The genes are TRBV7-2 and TRBJ1-2; D not certain. The CDR3 DNA reads TGTGCCAGCAGCTCCTTAGGCGGCTACACCTTC. Amino acids: CASSSLGGYTF.